A single sample gave rise to the 5 T cell receptor beta chains below, sequenced in a study of identical twins. Using its own MiXCR run on the 5' RACE reads, TCRdb lists one record per CDR3 protein. The data contain roughly 1,500,000 distinct CDR3 sequences, roughly 35% of them singletons. What was sequenced was cord blood. Every receptor here comes from a newborn girl in good health.

This clonotype was seen just once. The chain joins TRBV6-6 to TRBJ2-7, with 9 nucleotides matching TRBD2. The germline gives CDR1 MNHNY, CDR2 SVGAGI (reference sequence). This CDR3 is 16 amino acids long. The ends lost 4 bases at V and 7 bases at J; junction bases unmatched: 14. The CDR3 DNA reads TGTGCCAGCAGTTCAACAAGCGGGGGGAAAGGTAGTGAGCAGTACTTC. Encoded protein: CASSSTSGGKGSEQYF.

The sample holds a few counts of this clonotype. The chain combines TRBV9 with TRBJ2-1, with 10 nucleotides matching TRBD2. CDR3 size: 16 residues. Per the germline V gene, CDR1 is SGDLS and CDR2 is YYNGEE. Trimming cost V 2 bases and J 9 bases; bases outside gene matches: 11. CDR3 DNA: TGTGCCAGCAGCGTGTCACTAGCGGGGTCACCGGGTGAGCAGTTCTTC. Protein: CASSVSLAGSPGEQFF.

Worth noting for this clonotype: A clone one base away is much larger, so this may be a read error. The CDR3 coding sequence is TGTGCCAGCAGTTACGGCGGGGTTGAAGAGATCCAGTACTTC. Encoded protein: CASSYGGVEEIQYF. The chain employs TRBV25-1 and TRBJ2-5; perhaps TRBD2 as D (6 bases). The germline CDR1 and CDR2 sequences are MGHDK and SYGVNS. The CDR3 contains 14 residues.

Only a few counts were recorded for this clonotype. This chain joins TRBV6-1 and TRBJ2-5; perhaps TRBD1 as D (6 bases). CDR3 size: 14 residues. Germline values: CDR1 MNHNS, CDR2 SASEGT. V was trimmed by 8 bases and J by 2 bases, leaving 15 bases between them. The CDR3 DNA reads TGTGCCAGCCATAAAGACAGGCTGCAAGAGACCCAGTACTTC. Its translation: CASHKDRLQETQYF.

The chain is built from TRBV3-1 and TRBJ2-5; either TRBD1 or TRBD2 may fit D (5 bases each). Trimming left V 5 bases short and J 3 bases short, with 13 bases between. CDR1 is LGHDT, CDR2 YNNKEL, per germline (reference sequence). The CDR3 totals 14 residues. CDR3 region: CASSTRDAKETQYF. CDR3 DNA sequence: TGTGCCAGCAGCACCCGGGACGCCAAAGAGACCCAGTACTTC.